The 29 T cell receptor beta chains presented below share a single source sample, sequenced in a study of T cell responses to AZD1222 COVID-19 vaccine (dated by TCRdb to the early 2020s). Libraries were built with the immunoSEQ multiplex PCR assay. TCRdb's version of the immuneACCESS table is confined to in-frame rearrangements and falls short of the full clone set. An unresolved V gene accounts for under half of the shortfall where checked; the remainder is of unknown origin. The sample table holds some 180,000 clones, of which approximately 92% were seen once. The ten largest clones represent over 1% of the sample. Taken with the paper, the label for time point translates to: baseline before first vaccination. Sample: peripheral blood, taken on day 0 of AZD1222 vaccination. These receptors came from an adult in good health.

This rearrangement joins TRBV30 to TRBJ1-6; D uncertain. Trimming left V 5 bases short and J 2 bases short, with 10 bases between. This CDR3 region has 14 residues. Germline CDR1 and CDR2: GTSNPN and SVGIG (reference sequence). The CDR3 DNA is TGTGCCTGGGGGCTGGGCACCTATAATTCACCCCTCCACTTT. This codes for CAWGLGTYNSPLHF.

This clone was found once. This sequence joins TRBV6-2 or TRBV6-3 and TRBJ2-7; D ambiguous. V gave up 7 bases and J gave up 3 bases, with 10 bases separating them. This CDR3 contains 12 residues. Germline V CDR1 and CDR2: MNHEY, SVGEGT. The CDR3 DNA reads TGTGCCAGCACCCCGGGCCACTACGAGCAGTACTTC. Translating gives CASTPGHYEQYF.

V is TRBV18 and J is TRBJ2-5; TRBD2 aligns across 9 bases. Per germline, CDR1 KGHSH and CDR2 LQKENI. The CDR3 has 15 amino acids. V was clipped by 3 bases and J by 4 bases; unmatched bases: 6. CDR3 nucleotides: TGTGCCAGCTCACCGATCAGCGGGGGGCGAGAGACCCAGTACTTC. This gives the protein CASSPISGGRETQYF.

The chain carries TRBV18 and TRBJ1-1, with D possibly matching TRBD1 (5 bases). The CDR3 length is 15 residues. From germline, CDR1 is KGHSH and CDR2 LQKENI. Trimming left V 8 bases short and J 1 base short, with 17 bases between. Here the CDR3 reads CASGSSGSPNTEAFF. The CDR3 DNA reads as TGTGCCAGCGGATCATCAGGGTCCCCGAACACTGAAGCTTTCTTT.

With regard to this clone: Sequence at one end of the junction differs from germline and may be a read error. V is TRBV29-1 and J is TRBJ1-5, with D maybe TRBD1 (5 bases). Germline CDR1 reads SQVTM; CDR2 reads ANQGSEA. The CDR3 extends over 12 amino acids. CDR3 amino acids: CSVGARDQSQHF. The CDR3 coding sequence is TGCAGCGTTGGAGCCAGGGATCAGTCCCAGCATTTT.

J is TRBJ1-3 and V is TRBV18, with TRBD1 identical over 12 bases. With V trimmed by 3 bases and J by 2 bases, 5 bases remained unmatched. The CDR3 has 17 amino acids. CDR1 is KGHSH and CDR2 is LQKENI in the germline V gene. The CDR3 reads CASSPGTGGITGNTIYF. The DNA for the CDR3 is TGTGCCAGCTCACCGGGGACAGGGGGCATAACTGGAAACACCATATATTTT.

The J gene is TRBJ1-5, the V gene TRBV7-5. TRBV7-5 is a known pseudogene. The CDR3 has 15 residues. As DNA, the CDR3 is TGTGTCAGAAGCCCCCCCGGGGGAGGCAATCAGCCCCAGCATTTT. Encoded protein: CVRSPPGGGNQPQHF.

J is TRBJ2-3 and V is TRBV19; D gene uncertain. Trimming cost V 7 bases and J 5 bases, with 13 bases left between them. This CDR3 region has 13 residues. Germline lookup yields CDR1 LNHDA and CDR2 SQIVND (reference sequence). This CDR3 reads CASTPADRDTQYF. The CDR3 DNA follows: TGTGCCAGTACCCCGGCAGATAGAGATACGCAGTATTTT.

Only one count was recorded for this clone. The chain links TRBV10-2 to TRBJ2-2, with D unresolved. The CDR3 has 12 residues. Per germline, CDR1 WSHSY and CDR2 SAAADI. V was shortened by 4 bases and J by 6 bases, with 6 bases between the two germline ends. The CDR3 reads CASSVIPGELFF. The CDR3 coding sequence is TGCGCCAGCAGTGTGATTCCCGGGGAGCTGTTTTTT.

J is TRBJ1-2 and V is TRBV13; D ambiguous. Germline V lookup: CDR1 PRHDT, CDR2 FYEKMQ (reference sequence). Trimming shortened V by 0 bases and J by 8 bases, and 7 bases separated the two germline ends. The CDR3 length is 12 residues. The CDR3 coding sequence is TGTGCCAGCAGCTTAGGCCGAACGGGCTACACCTTC. Translation: CASSLGRTGYTF.

The V and J genes are TRBV6-6 and TRBJ1-5, with 11 bases fitting TRBD1. Trimming cost V 8 bases and J 3 bases; bases outside gene matches: 3. This CDR3 has 14 residues. CDR1 is MNHNY, CDR2 SVGAGI, per germline (reference sequence). CDR3 nucleotide sequence: TGTGCCAGCGGGACAGGGGGACTCAATCAGCCCCAGCATTTT. Protein: CASGTGGLNQPQHF.

The table lists this clone with a few counts. At one end the junction does not follow the germline gene, possibly because of a read error. The chain couples TRBV7-3 to TRBJ2-7, with D tentatively TRBD2 (6 bases). The CDR3 consists of 8 residues. Germline assignment: CDR1 SGHTA and CDR2 FQGTGA. DNA of the CDR3: TGCCCGACTAGGAAGCAGTACTTC. It specifies CPTRKQYF.

The genes are TRBV28 and TRBJ1-5; no clear D. The CDR3 length is 12 residues. The germline CDR1 and CDR2 sequences are MDHEN and SYDVKM. The V gene lost 8 bases and the J gene lost 4 bases, with 9 bases spanning the gap. CDR3: CASYVVNQPQHF. The DNA for the CDR3 is TGTGCCAGCTACGTGGTTAATCAGCCCCAGCATTTT. Filled out from reference TRBV28 and TRBJ1-5, the complete variable domain reads DVKVTQSSRYLVKRTGEKVFLECVQDMDHENMFWYRQDPGLGLRLIYFSYDVKMKEKGDIPEGYSVSREKKERFSLILESASTNQTSMYLCASYVVNQPQHFGDGTRLSIL.

This chain connects TRBV5-1 to TRBJ1-3; possible D gene TRBD1, 5 bases. The CDR3 consists of 14 residues. Trimming pared 4 bases from V and 4 bases from J, leaving 12 bases between. The germline gives CDR1 SGHRS, CDR2 YFSETQ. CDR3 coding DNA: TGCGCCAGCAGCGATGAGGGGTGGGGAAACACCATATATTTT. It codes for CASSDEGWGNTIYF.

The rearrangement links TRBV29-1 to TRBJ1-2; TRBD1 matches at 7 bases. J lost 4 bases, V lost 7 bases, and 6 bases had no gene match. The CDR3 is 12 residues long. Germline V CDR1 and CDR2: SQVTM, ANQGSEA. The CDR3 coding sequence is TGCAGCGCCCAAGGGGGCGGCTATGGCTACACCTTC. Protein sequence: CSAQGGGYGYTF.

The V and J genes are TRBV18 and TRBJ2-7, with D unresolved. The CDR3 runs 14 residues. Germline V gene lookup returns CDR1 KGHSH and CDR2 LQKENI. Trimming left V 0 bases short and J 5 bases short, with 11 bases between. The CDR3 nucleotides read TGTGCCAGCTCACCACCGGGCAGGAGCCACGAGCAGTACTTC. Encoded protein: CASSPPGRSHEQYF.

V usage is TRBV5-1 and J usage is TRBJ2-2; D gene uncertain. Trimming stripped 5 bases from V and 4 bases from J, with 3 bases between. Germline V gene data show CDR1 as SGHRS and CDR2 as YFSETQ. The CDR3 has 11 residues. The CDR3 sequence: CASRATGELFF. CDR3 sequence (DNA): TGCGCCAGCAGGGCCACCGGGGAGCTGTTTTTT.

The V and J genes are TRBV5-1 and TRBJ1-2; 11 positions match TRBD1. V lost 4 bases, J lost 4 bases, and 6 bases stayed unmatched. Germline V gene data show CDR1 as SGHRS and CDR2 as YFSETQ. The length of the CDR3 is 15 residues. The CDR3 nucleotides are TGCGCCAGCAGCCCGGGACAGGGGGGCGGCTATGGCTACACCTTC. Translation: CASSPGQGGGYGYTF.

The rearrangement uses TRBV10-1 and TRBJ2-7, with TRBD2 identical over 10 bases. Germline CDR1 WNHNN, CDR2 SYGVQD (reference sequence). Trimming removed 2 bases from V and 5 bases from J; junction bases left unmatched: 3. This CDR3 comprises 14 residues. The CDR3 sequence is CASSELGLADEQYF. CDR3 DNA: TGCGCCAGCAGTGAGCTCGGACTAGCGGACGAGCAGTACTTC.

This rearrangement joins TRBV30 to TRBJ2-5; D might be TRBD2 (6 bases). The CDR3 length is 14 residues. V lost 0 bases and J 2 bases, leaving 10 bases between the germline ends. Germline assignment: CDR1 GTSNPN and CDR2 SVGIG (reference sequence). This CDR3 is CAWSVLRGQETQYF. The CDR3 bases are TGTGCCTGGAGTGTCCTCCGGGGGCAAGAGACCCAGTACTTC.

V is TRBV12-3 or TRBV12-4 and J is TRBJ2-7; no definite D call. V was clipped by 2 bases and J by 4 bases, with 6 bases between them. The CDR3 covers 12 residues. The CDR3: CASSLLSYEQYF. In nucleotides, the CDR3 is TGTGCCAGCAGTTTACTTTCATACGAGCAGTACTTC.

The chain uses TRBV10-2 and TRBJ1-1; 8 positions agree with TRBD1. The ends lost 8 bases at V and 6 bases at J; junction bases unmatched: 5. The CDR3 consists of 12 residues. The germline V gene has CDR1 WSHSY and CDR2 SAAADI. The CDR3 here is CASFQGASEAFF. The CDR3, as DNA: TGCGCCAGCTTCCAGGGGGCCTCTGAAGCTTTCTTT.

V and J are TRBV19 and TRBJ1-3, with D possibly matching TRBD1 (6 bases). V dropped 7 bases and J dropped 1 base, with 11 bases sitting between them. The CDR3 sequence is 14 residues long. The V gene's germline CDR1 is LNHDA and CDR2 SQIVND (reference sequence). The DNA of the CDR3 is TGTGCCAGTACCCTAGGGGGGTCTGGAAACACCATATATTTT. As protein: CASTLGGSGNTIYF.

V gene TRBV24-1 combines with J gene TRBJ2-1; 7 bases map to TRBD2. This CDR3 comprises 15 residues. CDR1 KGHDR and CDR2 SFDVKD come from the germline V gene. Trimming cost V 5 bases and J 6 bases; bases outside gene matches: 9. CDR3 region: CATSASGGPRNEQFF. In DNA, the CDR3 is TGTGCCACCAGTGCTAGCGGCGGACCGCGCAATGAGCAGTTCTTC.

The rearrangement uses TRBV6-2 or TRBV6-3 and TRBJ1-3; no reliable D call. Trimming removed 0 bases from V and 2 bases from J, with 5 bases in between. Germline CDR1 reads MNHEY; CDR2 reads SVGEGT. This CDR3 contains 14 residues. Here the CDR3 reads CASSYSPAGNTIYF. The CDR3 bases are TGTGCCAGCAGTTACTCGCCAGCTGGAAACACCATATATTTT.

This rearrangement joins TRBV3-1 (or the pseudogene TRBV3-2) to TRBJ1-5; D gene unclear. Germline V gene lookup returns CDR1 LGHDT and CDR2 YNNKEL (reference sequence). The CDR3 sequence is 14 residues long. Trimming took off 5 bases at V and 0 bases at J, with 8 bases between the two ends. CDR3: CASSFDGSNQPQHF. CDR3 in DNA: TGTGCCAGCAGCTTTGACGGTAGCAATCAGCCCCAGCATTTT.

The V call is TRBV5-1, the J call TRBJ1-4; a possible D gene is TRBD1 (5 bases). This CDR3 spans 15 amino acids. With 4 bases removed from V and 8 bases from J, the gap between germline ends came to 18 bases. Germline assignment: CDR1 SGHRS and CDR2 YFSETQ. CDR3 nucleotides: TGCGCCAGCAGCCGGGGACCCCGGGGGGAAGAAAAACTGTTTTTT. Translated, it gives CASSRGPRGEEKLFF.

V usage is TRBV4-1 and J usage is TRBJ1-1; no clear D gene. V lost 2 bases, J lost 0 bases, and 10 bases lay in between. The length of the CDR3 is 15 residues. Germline V gene data show CDR1 as MGHRA and CDR2 as YSYEKL. The CDR3 DNA is TGCGCCAGCAGCCAAACGGAGATCTTGAACACTGAAGCTTTCTTT. This encodes CASSQTEILNTEAFF.

The chain has TRBV6-6 and TRBJ1-6, with 8 bases lining up with TRBD1. This CDR3 is built from 15 residues. CDR1 is MNHNY, CDR2 SVGAGI, per germline (reference sequence). Germline trimming cut 6 bases from V and 3 bases from J; bases unmatched to any gene: 4. CDR3 protein: CASRQGADYNSPLHF. Here the CDR3 DNA reads TGTGCCAGCAGGCAGGGGGCTGACTATAATTCACCCCTCCACTTT.